The TCR beta chain described here comes from a study of T cells in Graves' hyperthyroidism and ophthalmopathy. This clonotype came up many times. TCR beta CDR3 regions were amplified from RNA. The primer set for the first-round RT-PCR of the TCR CDR3 was HTBI. TCRdb ran MiXCR on the multiplex PCR reads and lists one entry per CDR3 protein. In the table there are roughly 500,000 distinct CDR3 sequences, 15% to 20% of which are singletons. The length of the CDR3 is 14 residues. Germline CDR1 and CDR2: ENHRY and SYGVKD. Trimming cost V 2 bases and J 7 bases; bases outside gene matches: 6. J is TRBJ1-1 and V is TRBV10-3, with TRBD1 matching 8 bases. Material for sequencing was blood. The receptor's source is a woman aged 25 to 39 with Graves' ophthalmopathy. The CDR3 here is CAISEAGGQDEAFF. As DNA, the CDR3 is TGTGCCATCAGTGAGGCAGGGGGCCAGGATGAAGCTTTCTTT.